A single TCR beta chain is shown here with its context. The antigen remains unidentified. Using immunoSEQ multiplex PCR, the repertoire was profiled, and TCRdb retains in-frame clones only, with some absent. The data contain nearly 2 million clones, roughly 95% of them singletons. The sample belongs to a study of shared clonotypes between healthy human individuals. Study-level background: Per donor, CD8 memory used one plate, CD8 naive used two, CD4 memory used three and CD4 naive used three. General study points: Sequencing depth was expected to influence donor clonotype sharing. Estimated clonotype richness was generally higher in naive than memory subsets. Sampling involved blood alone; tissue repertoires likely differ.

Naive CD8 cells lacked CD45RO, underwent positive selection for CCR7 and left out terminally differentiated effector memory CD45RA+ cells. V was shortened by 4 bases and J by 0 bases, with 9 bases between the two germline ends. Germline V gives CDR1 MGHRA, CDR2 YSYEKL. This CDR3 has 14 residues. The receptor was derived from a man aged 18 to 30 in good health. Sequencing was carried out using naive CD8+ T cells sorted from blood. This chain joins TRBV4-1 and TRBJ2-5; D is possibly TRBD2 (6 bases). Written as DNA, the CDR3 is TGCGCCAGCAGCCCCGGACTATACCAAGAGACCCAGTACTTC. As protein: CASSPGLYQETQYF.